This TCR beta chain was sequenced during a study of CD8+ T cells in alopecia areata. Study overall: Tofacitinib administration to treated patients was oral, at 5 to 10 mg twice daily.

V gave up 0 bases and J gave up 2 bases, with 13 bases separating them. Germline V gene data show CDR1 as SGHDT and CDR2 as YYEEEE. The CDR3 has 16 residues. As the sequencing template, cDNA was produced by extracting RNA and reverse transcribing it. Using immunoSEQ multiplex PCR, the repertoire was profiled, and TCRdb retains in-frame clones only, with some absent. The sample has around 130,000 clones; around 50% are singletons. The origin of this receptor is a human donor with alopecia areata. The sequenced sample was CD4+ T cells sorted from blood, obtained at week 0. The V gene is TRBV5-6, the J gene TRBJ2-3, with D uncertain. The CDR3 DNA follows: TGTGCCAGCAGCTTGGGTGCCGCGATCCTCACAGATACGCAGTATTTT. Protein product: CASSLGAAILTDTQYF.